This T cell receptor (beta chain) was profiled in a study of early T cells in non-severe SARS-CoV-2 infection. Study-wide background: RNA in bulk from unsorted whole blood was sequenced, and chains were unpaired.

This CDR3 is 22 amino acids long. Trimming removed 8 bases at V and 2 bases at J, with 40 bases between. Germline V gives CDR1 MNHEY, CDR2 SVGAGI. On this clonotype itself: Antigen: not known.

cDNA molecules, individually, were tagged with unique molecular identifiers. TCRdb reprocessed the 5' RACE reads with MiXCR, giving one entry per CDR3 protein. The sample includes some 80,000 distinct CDR3 sequences, around 12% of them seen just once. Whole-study findings and limits: Comparison of clonotypes with VDJdb favored anti-spike CD8 responses while missing private and CD4 specificities.

The chain is built from TRBV6-5 and TRBJ2-7, with D maybe TRBD2 (5 bases). The sequenced material came from whole blood. This sequence was found in an adult who was a healthcare worker with PCR-confirmed SARS-CoV-2 infection or an uninfected control (not recorded which). Written as DNA, the CDR3 is TGTGCCAGCCAAGACCCAGACAAGCCCCTGCCCGCGGACTTGGCTGTACCCTACGAGCAGTACTTC. Amino acids: CASQDPDKPLPADLAVPYEQYF.